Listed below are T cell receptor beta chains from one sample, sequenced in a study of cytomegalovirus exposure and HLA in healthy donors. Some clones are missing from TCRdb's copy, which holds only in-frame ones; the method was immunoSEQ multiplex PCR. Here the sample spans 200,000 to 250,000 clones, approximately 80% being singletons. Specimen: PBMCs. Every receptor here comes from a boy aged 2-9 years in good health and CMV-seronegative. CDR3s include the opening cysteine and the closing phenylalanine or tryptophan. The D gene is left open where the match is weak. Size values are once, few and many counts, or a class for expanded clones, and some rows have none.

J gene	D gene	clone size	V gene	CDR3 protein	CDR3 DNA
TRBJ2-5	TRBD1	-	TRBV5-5	CASSFGTGNMAQETQYF	TGTGCCAGCAGCTTCGGGACAGGGAATATGGCCCAAGAGACCCAGTACTTC
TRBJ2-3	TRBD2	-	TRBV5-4	CASSGASGGAVDTQYF	TGTGCCAGCAGTGGGGCTAGCGGGGGGGCCGTAGATACGCAGTATTTT
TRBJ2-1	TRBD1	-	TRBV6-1	CASSDRQGIMNEQFF	TGTGCCAGCAGTGATCGACAGGGGATAATGAATGAGCAGTTCTTC
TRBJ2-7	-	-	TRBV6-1	CASSEDIDRSYEQYF	TGTGCCAGCAGTGAAGATATAGATCGCTCCTACGAGCAGTACTTC
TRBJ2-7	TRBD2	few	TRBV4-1	CASSQGLAGGYEQYF	TGCGCCAGCAGCCAAGGACTAGCGGGAGGCTACGAGCAGTACTTC
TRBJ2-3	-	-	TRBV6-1	CASSRLADTQYF	TGTGCCAGCAGTCGCCTAGCGGATACGCAGTATTTT
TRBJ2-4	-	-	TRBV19	CASSPLPELAKNIQYF	TGTGCCAGTAGTCCTCTACCCGAATTAGCCAAAAACATTCAGTACTTC
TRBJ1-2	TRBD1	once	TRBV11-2	CASSPPGTGDGYTF	TGTGCCAGCAGCCCCCCTGGGACAGGGGATGGCTACACCTTC
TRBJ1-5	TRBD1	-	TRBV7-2	CASSPMGQGRSNQPQHF	TGTGCCAGCAGCCCCATGGGACAGGGCCGGAGCAATCAGCCCCAGCATTTT
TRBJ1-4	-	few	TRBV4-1	CASSQSGYYNEKLFF	TGCGCCAGCAGCCAATCCGGGTACTATAATGAAAAACTGTTTTTT
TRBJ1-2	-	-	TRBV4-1	CASSQDGETYGYTF	TGCGCCAGCAGCCAAGACGGGGAGACCTATGGCTACACCTTC
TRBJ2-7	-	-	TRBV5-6	CASSLGGETGEQYF	TGTGCCAGCAGCTTAGGAGGGGAAACAGGCGAGCAGTACTTC
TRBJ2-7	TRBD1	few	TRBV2	CASSEGTGYYEQYF	TGTGCCAGCAGTGAAGGGACAGGTTACTACGAGCAGTACTTC
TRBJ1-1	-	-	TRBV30	CAWSPQGVEAFF	TGTGCCTGGAGTCCCCAGGGTGTCGAAGCTTTCTTT
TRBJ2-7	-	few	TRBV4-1	CASSQAREGAYEQYF	TGCGCCAGCAGCCAAGCACGGGAAGGAGCGTACGAGCAGTACTTC
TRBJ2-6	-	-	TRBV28	CASSPPSGANVLTF	TGTGCCAGCAGCCCCCCATCTGGGGCCAACGTCCTGACTTTC
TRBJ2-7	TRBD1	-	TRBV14	CASSLGTGGASVYEQYF	TGTGCCAGCAGCCTCGGGACAGGGGGCGCGTCGGTCTACGAGCAGTACTTC
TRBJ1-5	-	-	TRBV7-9	CASSRPSGPQHF	TGTGCCAGCAGCCGTCCTTCGGGGCCCCAGCATTTT
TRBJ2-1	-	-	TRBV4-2	CASSQGRDEQFF	TGTGCCAGCAGCCAAGGGAGGGATGAGCAGTTCTTC
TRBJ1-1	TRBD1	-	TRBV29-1	CSVEIDRGYEAFF	TGCAGCGTCGAGATCGACAGGGGTTATGAAGCTTTCTTT
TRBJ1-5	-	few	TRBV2	CASREGDGYQPQHF	TGTGCCAGCAGAGAGGGAGACGGTTATCAGCCCCAGCATTTT
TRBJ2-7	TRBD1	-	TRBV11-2	CASSLDGTGANEQYF	TGTGCCAGCAGCTTAGATGGGACAGGGGCCAACGAGCAGTACTTC
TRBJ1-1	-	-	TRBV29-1	CSAAQGREAFF	TGCAGCGCGGCCCAGGGGCGAGAAGCTTTCTTT
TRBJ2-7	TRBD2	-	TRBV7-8	CASSLAQVAGDYEQYF	TGTGCCAGCAGCTTAGCGCAGGTGGCGGGGGACTACGAGCAGTACTTC